A selection of T cell receptor beta chains follows, all from one sample in a study of shared clonotypes between healthy human individuals. TCRdb's copy holds only in-frame clones and misses some; the assay was immunoSEQ multiplex PCR. The repertoire has about 2 million clones, about 95% of them found once; the top ten carry 1.2%. Sequencing was done on a sample of naive CD8+ T cells sorted from blood. These receptors were collected from a young man in good health. The CDR3 runs from the conserved cysteine through the conserved F or W. A D gene is named only where the DNA matches it firmly. Clone size is stated in some rows and not others, as once, few, many or a class when expanded.

DNA	CDR3	D	size	V	J
TGTGCCTGGAGCCCCGACAGGGTTCACGATGGCTACACCTTC	CAWSPDRVHDGYTF	TRBD1	-	TRBV30	TRBJ1-2
TGTGCCAGCAGTTTAGGTCCGGGGTTGACTGAAGCTTTCTTT	CASSLGPGLTEAFF	-	-	TRBV28	TRBJ1-1
TGTGCCAGCAGTTACTCAGAGGGGGCCGGGGAGCTGTTTTTT	CASSYSEGAGELFF	-	-	TRBV6-5	TRBJ2-2
TGTGCCAGCAGCTTACTATCGACAGCCAACCGGAATGAGCAGTTCTTC	CASSLLSTANRNEQFF	-	-	TRBV7-9	TRBJ2-1
TGTGCCAGCAGCTCCGACAGCACGGACTTGGGCAATGAGCAGTTCTTC	CASSSDSTDLGNEQFF	-	-	TRBV9	TRBJ2-1
TGCGCCAGCAGTGAGTATGGGACTACAACTAGCACAGATACGCAGTATTTT	CASSEYGTTTSTDTQYF	TRBD2	-	TRBV10-2	TRBJ2-3
TGTGCCAGTAGCACCGGGAGAGAGGGGTTCAGGTCCTACGAGCAGTACTTC	CASSTGREGFRSYEQYF	-	-	TRBV19	TRBJ2-7
TGTGCCAGCAGCTCCTTAGCGGGGGGGGGCACAGATACGCAGTATTTT	CASSSLAGGGTDTQYF	TRBD2	-	TRBV7-9	TRBJ2-3
TGTGCCAGCAGTCAACAGGGGGCGAACACCGGGGAGCTGTTTTTT	CASSQQGANTGELFF	TRBD1	-	TRBV27	TRBJ2-2
TGTGCCAGCAGTGATAAGGGGATACCCTATGGCTACACCTTC	CASSDKGIPYGYTF	-	once	TRBV2	TRBJ1-2
TGTGCCAGCAGCCCCATCCCGGGAATCCACGAGCAGTACTTC	CASSPIPGIHEQYF	-	-	TRBV11-2	TRBJ2-7
TGTGCCAGCAGTTTAAGAAGGGGCGATCAGCCCCAGCATTTT	CASSLRRGDQPQHF	-	-	TRBV27	TRBJ1-5
TGTGCCAGTAGTATAAGGTTAAGGGCCAGGAACACTGAAGCTTTCTTT	CASSIRLRARNTEAFF	-	-	TRBV19	TRBJ1-1
TGTGCCAGCAGTGACGGACTAGCGGTGATACAAGAGACCCAGTACTTC	CASSDGLAVIQETQYF	TRBD2	-	TRBV2	TRBJ2-5
TGCGCCAGCAGCCAAGAACTAGCGGCCGCCGCCTACGAGCAGTACTTC	CASSQELAAAAYEQYF	TRBD2	-	TRBV4-1	TRBJ2-7
TGTGCCAGTAGTCCCGGGCCAAATCGTTCACCCCTCCACTTT	CASSPGPNRSPLHF	-	-	TRBV19	TRBJ1-6
TGTGCCAGCAGTTTACTACCGGCCCAAGAGACCCAGTACTTC	CASSLLPAQETQYF	-	-	TRBV28	TRBJ2-5
TGCGCCAGCAGCTTGGACTTTAGCGGGCCCGACAATGAGCAGTTCTTC	CASSLDFSGPDNEQFF	TRBD2	-	TRBV5-1	TRBJ2-1